These 10 T cell receptor beta chains came from one sample sequenced in a study of a mutant IDH1 vaccine in newly diagnosed glioma. These receptors have no known antigen. Indicated time point: week 23, last vaccination. Each dose delivered 300 ug of mutant IDH1 20-mer peptide subcutaneously with imiquimod. TCRdb's table, derived via immunoSEQ multiplex PCR, lists solely in-frame clones and lacks some. Of tens of thousands of clones in the sample, 75% to 90% are singletons; the top ten hold 1.3% to 1.5%. The material sequenced was PBMCs, taken from a glioma patient whose treatment included an IDH1 peptide vaccine. These receptors were taken from a man in his forties or fifties with glioma.

This rearrangement joins TRBV6-1 to TRBJ2-7; either TRBD1 or TRBD2 may fit D (7 bases each). The CDR3 is 15 residues long. V was cut by 2 bases and J by 3 bases, with 14 bases left in between. Germline V gives CDR1 MNHNS, CDR2 SASEGT. This chain's CDR3 is CASSEWGGQSYEQYF. Here the CDR3 DNA reads TGTGCCAGCAGTGAATGGGGGGGACAGAGCTACGAGCAGTACTTC.

The V gene is TRBV6-1, the J gene TRBJ2-7; D perhaps matches TRBD1 (5 bases). The germline gives CDR1 MNHNS, CDR2 SASEGT. The CDR3 is 14 amino acids. Trimming pared 0 bases from V and 0 bases from J, leaving 6 bases between. The CDR3 DNA reads as TGTGCCAGCAGTGAAGCAGACAGCTCCTACGAGCAGTACTTC. It encodes CASSEADSSYEQYF.

The rearrangement uses TRBV30 and TRBJ2-7, with D tentatively TRBD2 (5 bases). Trimming shortened V by 2 bases and J by 7 bases, and 18 bases separated the two germline ends. In germline, CDR1 is GTSNPN, CDR2 SVGIG (reference sequence). This CDR3 region has 14 residues. The CDR3 here is CAWSPEDFTREQYF. The CDR3 DNA sequence: TGTGCCTGGAGTCCCGAGGACTTCACTAGGGAGCAGTACTTC.

The chain joins TRBV14 to TRBJ2-3; no definite D call. V lost 4 bases and J 7 bases, leaving 15 bases between the germline ends. CDR3 length equals 14 residues. Per the germline V gene, CDR1 is SGHDN and CDR2 is FVKESK. The CDR3 loop is CASSLGNFAYTQYF. The CDR3 DNA sequence: TGTGCCAGCAGCCTCGGAAACTTCGCATATACGCAGTATTTT.

This rearrangement joins TRBV7-9 to TRBJ2-3; TRBD2 aligns across 11 bases. CDR1 and CDR2 from the germline V gene are SEHNR and FQNEAQ (reference sequence). Losses at the gene ends were 5 bases for V and 5 bases for J; bases not matched to a gene: 6. The CDR3 loop spans 15 amino acids. This CDR3 is CASSGLAGGGDTQYF. In DNA form, the CDR3 reads TGTGCCAGCAGCGGGCTAGCGGGAGGAGGAGATACGCAGTATTTT.

V usage is TRBV5-5 and J usage is TRBJ1-2, with D tentatively TRBD1 (5 bases). V lost 4 bases and J 4 bases, leaving 20 bases between the germline ends. The germline V gene has CDR1 SGHKS and CDR2 YYEKEE (reference sequence). The CDR3 runs 16 residues. The CDR3, as DNA: TGTGCCAGCAGCCAGGGTGGGACCACCACCTTCTATGGCTACACCTTC. This codes for CASSQGGTTTFYGYTF. The variable domain in full, with the rest retrieved from reference TRBV5-5 and TRBJ1-2, is DAGVTQSPTHLIKTRGQQVTLRCSPISGHKSVSWYQQVLGQGPQFIFQYYEKEERGRGNFPDRFSARQFPNYSSELNVNALLLGDSALYLCASSQGGTTTFYGYTFGSGTRLTVV.

The chain uses TRBV18 and TRBJ2-5, with TRBD2 matching over 9 bases. Losses at the gene ends were 0 bases for V and 2 bases for J; bases not matched to a gene: 7. The CDR3 loop spans 17 amino acids. Germline CDR1 reads KGHSH; CDR2 reads LQKENI. In nucleotides, the CDR3 is TGTGCCAGCTCACCACCAGGCGGTCTAGCGGGACAAGAGACCCAGTACTTC. It translates to CASSPPGGLAGQETQYF.

The chain recombines TRBV19 with TRBJ1-2; TRBD1 might be the D (5 bases). The CDR3 sequence is 14 residues long. The germline CDR1 and CDR2 sequences are LNHDA and SQIVND (reference sequence). Trimming shortened V by 8 bases and J by 1 base, and 14 bases separated the two germline ends. The CDR3 region has the DNA TGTGCCAGTCGAGACAGATCCTTTAACTATGGCTACACCTTC. Amino acid sequence: CASRDRSFNYGYTF.

The chain uses TRBV27 and TRBJ2-5, with unresolved D. Germline assignment: CDR1 MNHEY and CDR2 SMNVEV (reference sequence). V lost 0 bases and J 5 bases, leaving 10 bases between the germline ends. CDR3 length: 14 amino acids. CDR3: CASSLSLNPETQYF. As DNA, the CDR3 is TGTGCCAGCAGTTTATCGTTGAATCCGGAGACCCAGTACTTC.

This clone was seen a single time. This chain connects TRBV4-2 to TRBJ1-2; no definite D call. The CDR3 runs to 14 residues. With 0 bases removed from V and 8 bases from J, the gap between germline ends came to 13 bases. Per germline, CDR1 LGHNA and CDR2 YNFKEQ. In DNA form, the CDR3 reads TGTGCCAGCAGCCAAGATAACAACAACGGGGGCTACACCTTC. Its protein is CASSQDNNNGGYTF.